This entry concerns a single T cell receptor beta chain. As yet, its antigen is unknown. The sample originates from a study of cytomegalovirus exposure and HLA in healthy donors. Turning to the study itself: An earlier analysis identified 120 million or so unique TCR beta sequences in about 179 million T cells.

The primer mix had 60 Vbeta and 13 Jbeta primers. Clones were sequenced by immunoSEQ multiplex PCR, and TCRdb holds only the in-frame ones, with some missing. Of 150,000 to 200,000 clones in the sample, over 80% are singletons; the top ten hold under 2%. General observations from the study: Follow-up analysis found HLA locus-dependent TCR association rates, highest for DRB1 and lowest for HLA-C. Among the most significant clusters, several appeared linked to common viral pathogens in a later analysis. In a later analysis, HLA-associated beta chains showed higher expansion and lower generation probabilities than comparable chains.

Germline V CDR1 and CDR2: LNHNV, YYDKDF (reference sequence). The germline V and J ends were trimmed by 5 bases and 4 bases, with 17 bases remaining between them. CDR3 size: 15 residues. The chain couples TRBV15 to TRBJ1-1, with D uncertain. The clonotype originates from a woman under 30 in good health and CMV-seronegative. Material: PBMCs. CDR3 DNA: TGTGCCACCAGCCGGGGTTCGAGTGGTAGCACTGAAGCTTTCTTT. Encoded protein: CATSRGSSGSTEAFF.